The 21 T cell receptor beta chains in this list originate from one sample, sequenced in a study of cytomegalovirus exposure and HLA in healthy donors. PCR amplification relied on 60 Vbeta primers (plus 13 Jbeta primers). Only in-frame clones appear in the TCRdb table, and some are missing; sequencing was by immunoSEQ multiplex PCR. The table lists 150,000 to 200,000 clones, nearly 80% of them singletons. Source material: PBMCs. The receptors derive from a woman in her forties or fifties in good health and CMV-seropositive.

The CDR3 spells CASSLKQGQETQYF. The CDR3 coding sequence is TGTGCCAGCAGCTTAAAACAGGGCCAAGAGACCCAGTACTTC. V usage is TRBV5-6 and J usage is TRBJ2-5; TRBD1 might be the D (6 bases). V lost 2 bases, J lost 1 base, and 9 bases lay in between. Germline CDR1 is SGHDT and CDR2 is YYEEEE. This CDR3 comprises 14 residues.

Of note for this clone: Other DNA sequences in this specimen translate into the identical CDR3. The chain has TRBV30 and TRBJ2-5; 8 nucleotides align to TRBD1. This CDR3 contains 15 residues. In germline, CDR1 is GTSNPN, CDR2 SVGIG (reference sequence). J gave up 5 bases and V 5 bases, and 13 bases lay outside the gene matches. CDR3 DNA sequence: TGTGCCTGGCGGCCGGTGGACAGGGTGGGTGAGACCCAGTACTTC. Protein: CAWRPVDRVGETQYF.

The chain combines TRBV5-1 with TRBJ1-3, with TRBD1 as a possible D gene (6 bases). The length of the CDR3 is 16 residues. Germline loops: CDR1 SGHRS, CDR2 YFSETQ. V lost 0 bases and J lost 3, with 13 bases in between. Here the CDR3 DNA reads TGCGCCAGCAGCTTGGGGGGGACAAATGGTGGAAACACCATATATTTT. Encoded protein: CASSLGGTNGGNTIYF.

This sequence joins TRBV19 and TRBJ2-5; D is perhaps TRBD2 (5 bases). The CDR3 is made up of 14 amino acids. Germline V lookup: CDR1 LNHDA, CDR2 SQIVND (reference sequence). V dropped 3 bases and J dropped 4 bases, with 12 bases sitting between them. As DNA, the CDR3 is TGTGCCAGTAGTATTACGGGGATTCGAGAGACCCAGTACTTC. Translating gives CASSITGIRETQYF.

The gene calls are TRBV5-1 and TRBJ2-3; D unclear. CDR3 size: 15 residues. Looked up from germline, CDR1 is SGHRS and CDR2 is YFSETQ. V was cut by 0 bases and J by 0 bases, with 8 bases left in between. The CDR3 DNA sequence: TGCGCCAGCAGCTTGGCCAGGTCTAGCACAGATACGCAGTATTTT. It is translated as CASSLARSSTDTQYF.

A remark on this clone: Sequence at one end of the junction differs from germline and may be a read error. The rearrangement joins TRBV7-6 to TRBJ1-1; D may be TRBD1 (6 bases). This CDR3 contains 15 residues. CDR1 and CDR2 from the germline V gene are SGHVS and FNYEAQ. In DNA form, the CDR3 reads TGTGCCAGCAGCTTAGGGGGAACAGGGAACAATGAAGCTTTCTTT. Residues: CASSLGGTGNNEAFF.

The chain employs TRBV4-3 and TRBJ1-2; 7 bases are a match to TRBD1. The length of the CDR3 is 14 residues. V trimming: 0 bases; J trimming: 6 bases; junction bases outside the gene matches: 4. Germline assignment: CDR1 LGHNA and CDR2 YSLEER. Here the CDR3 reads CASSQDGTGDGYTF. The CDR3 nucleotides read TGCGCCAGCAGCCAAGATGGCACAGGGGATGGCTACACCTTC.

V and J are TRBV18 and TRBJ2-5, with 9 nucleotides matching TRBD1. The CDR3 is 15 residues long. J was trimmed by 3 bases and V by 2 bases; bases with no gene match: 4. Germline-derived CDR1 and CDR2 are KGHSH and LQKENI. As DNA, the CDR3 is TGTGCCAGCTCACCATTCTGGACAGGGGAAGAGACCCAGTACTTC. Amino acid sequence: CASSPFWTGEETQYF.

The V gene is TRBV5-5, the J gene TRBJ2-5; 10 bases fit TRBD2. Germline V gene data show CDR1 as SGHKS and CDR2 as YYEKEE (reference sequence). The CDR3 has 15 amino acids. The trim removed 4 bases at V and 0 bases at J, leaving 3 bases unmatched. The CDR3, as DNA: TGTGCCAGCAGCCCCACTAGCGGGAACCAAGAGACCCAGTACTTC. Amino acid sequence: CASSPTSGNQETQYF.

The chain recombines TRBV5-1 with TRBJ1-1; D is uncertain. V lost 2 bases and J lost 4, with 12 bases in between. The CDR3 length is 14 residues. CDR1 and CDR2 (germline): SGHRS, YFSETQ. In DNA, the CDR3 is TGCGCCAGCAGCTTATCAGGTTTCGGCACTGAAGCTTTCTTT. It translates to CASSLSGFGTEAFF.

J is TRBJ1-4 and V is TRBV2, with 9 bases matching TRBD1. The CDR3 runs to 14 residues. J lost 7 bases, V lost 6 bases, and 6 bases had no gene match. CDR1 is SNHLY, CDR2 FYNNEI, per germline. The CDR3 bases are TGTGCCAGCAGACGCCGGGACAGGGTTGAAAAACTGTTTTTT. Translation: CASRRRDRVEKLFF.

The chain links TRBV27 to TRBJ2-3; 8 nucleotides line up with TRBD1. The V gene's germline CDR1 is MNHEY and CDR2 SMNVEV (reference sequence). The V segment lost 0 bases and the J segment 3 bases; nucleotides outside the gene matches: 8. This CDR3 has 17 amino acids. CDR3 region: CASSLSGAGGETDTQYF. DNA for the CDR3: TGTGCCAGCAGTTTATCGGGGGCAGGGGGCGAGACAGATACGCAGTATTTT.

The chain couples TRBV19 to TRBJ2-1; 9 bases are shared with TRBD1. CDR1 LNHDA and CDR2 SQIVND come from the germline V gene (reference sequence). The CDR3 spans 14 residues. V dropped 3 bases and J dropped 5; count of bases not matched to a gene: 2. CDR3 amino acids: CASSMWDRDNEQFF. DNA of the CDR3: TGTGCCAGTAGTATGTGGGACAGGGACAATGAGCAGTTCTTC.

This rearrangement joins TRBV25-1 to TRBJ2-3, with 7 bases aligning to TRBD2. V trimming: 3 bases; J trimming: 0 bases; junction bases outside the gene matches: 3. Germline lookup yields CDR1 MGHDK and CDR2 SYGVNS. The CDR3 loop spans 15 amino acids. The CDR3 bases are TGTGCCAGCAGTGAGGCTAGCGGTAGCACAGATACGCAGTATTTT. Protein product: CASSEASGSTDTQYF.

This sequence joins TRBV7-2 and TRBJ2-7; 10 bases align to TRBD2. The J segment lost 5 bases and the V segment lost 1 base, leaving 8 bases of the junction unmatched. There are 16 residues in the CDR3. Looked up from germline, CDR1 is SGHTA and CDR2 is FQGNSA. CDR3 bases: TGTGCCAGCAGCTTAGGGGGGAGCGGGGGGGCCCACGAGCAGTACTTC. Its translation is CASSLGGSGGAHEQYF.

In nucleotides, the CDR3 is TGCGCCAGCAGCCAGGGGACTAGCGGGAGATTGGGGCCTTTCGAGCAGTACTTC. It translates to CASSQGTSGRLGPFEQYF. V gene TRBV4-1 combines with J gene TRBJ2-7; 14 bases line up with TRBD2. V was pared by 3 bases and J by 6 bases, with 13 bases of the junction left unmatched. CDR1 and CDR2 (germline): MGHRA, YSYEKL. CDR3 length: 18 amino acids.

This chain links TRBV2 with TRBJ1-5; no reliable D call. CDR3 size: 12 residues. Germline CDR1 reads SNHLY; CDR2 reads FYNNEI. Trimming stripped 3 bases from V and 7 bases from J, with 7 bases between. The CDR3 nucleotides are TGTGCCAGCAGTGATTTTAGCCAGCCCCAGCATTTT. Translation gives CASSDFSQPQHF. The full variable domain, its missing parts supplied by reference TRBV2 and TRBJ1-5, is EPEVTQTPSHQVTQMGQEVILRCVPISNHLYFYWYRQILGQKVEFLVSFYNNEISEKSEIFDDQFSVERPDGSNFTLKIRSTKLEDSAMYFCASSDFSQPQHFGDGTRLSIL.

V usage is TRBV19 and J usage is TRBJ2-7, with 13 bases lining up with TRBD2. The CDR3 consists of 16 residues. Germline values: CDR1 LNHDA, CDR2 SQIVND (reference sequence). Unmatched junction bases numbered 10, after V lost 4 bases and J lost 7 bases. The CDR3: CASSRLAGGPSGEQYF. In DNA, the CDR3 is TGTGCCAGTAGTAGACTAGCGGGAGGCCCTTCGGGAGAGCAGTACTTC.

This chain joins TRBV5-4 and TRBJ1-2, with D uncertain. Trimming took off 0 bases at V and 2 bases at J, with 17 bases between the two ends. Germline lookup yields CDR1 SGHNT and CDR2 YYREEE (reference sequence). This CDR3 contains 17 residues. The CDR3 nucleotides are TGTGCCAGCAGCTTGGGGGGTTCGGGGTCCACAAACTATGGCTACACCTTC. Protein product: CASSLGGSGSTNYGYTF.

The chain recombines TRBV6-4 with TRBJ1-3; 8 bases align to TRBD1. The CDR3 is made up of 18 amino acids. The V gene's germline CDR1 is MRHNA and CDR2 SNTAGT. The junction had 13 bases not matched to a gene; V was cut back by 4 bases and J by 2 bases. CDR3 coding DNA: TGTGCCAGCAGTGGTCGGACAGGGAAGATGAGTCCTGGAAACACCATATATTTT. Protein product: CASSGRTGKMSPGNTIYF.

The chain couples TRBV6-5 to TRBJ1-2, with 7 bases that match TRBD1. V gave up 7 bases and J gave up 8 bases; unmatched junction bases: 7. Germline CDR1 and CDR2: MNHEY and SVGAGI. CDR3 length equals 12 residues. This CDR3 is CASIDRVGGYTF. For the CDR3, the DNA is TGTGCCAGCATTGACAGGGTCGGCGGCTACACCTTC.